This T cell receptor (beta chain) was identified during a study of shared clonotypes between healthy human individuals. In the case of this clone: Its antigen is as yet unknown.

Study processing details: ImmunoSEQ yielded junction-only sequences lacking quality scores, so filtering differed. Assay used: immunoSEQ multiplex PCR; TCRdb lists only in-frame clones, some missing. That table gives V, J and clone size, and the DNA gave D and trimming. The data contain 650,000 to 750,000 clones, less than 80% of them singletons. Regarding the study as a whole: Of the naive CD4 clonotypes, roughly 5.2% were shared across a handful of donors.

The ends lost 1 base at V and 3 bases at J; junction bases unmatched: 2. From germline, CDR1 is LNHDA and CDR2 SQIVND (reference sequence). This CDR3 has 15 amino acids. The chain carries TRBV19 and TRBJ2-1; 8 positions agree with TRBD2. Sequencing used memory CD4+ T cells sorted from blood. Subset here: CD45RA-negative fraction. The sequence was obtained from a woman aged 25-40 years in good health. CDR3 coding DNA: TGTGCCAGTAGTATAGTGACTAGCGACTACAATGAGCAGTTCTTC. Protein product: CASSIVTSDYNEQFF.